Shown below are 20 T cell receptor beta chains from a single sample sequenced in a study of cytomegalovirus exposure and HLA in healthy donors. With 60 Vbeta and 13 Jbeta primers, the PCR was carried out. Some clones are missing from TCRdb's copy, which holds only in-frame ones; the method was immunoSEQ multiplex PCR. The profile covers about 150,000 clones, with roughly 75% appearing a single time and under 5.5% taken by the ten largest. The sample was PBMCs. These receptor sequences come from a man aged 30-40 years in good health.

The V gene is TRBV27, the J gene TRBJ2-7, with 15 bases identical to TRBD2. Germline V gene sequence: CDR1 MNHEY, CDR2 SMNVEV (reference sequence). V was clipped by 5 bases and J by 5 bases; unmatched bases: 7. This CDR3 region has 16 residues. CDR3 nucleotide sequence: TGTGCCAGCAGTCCAAGGACTAGCGGGAGGGCCGACGAGCAGTACTTC. This sequence encodes CASSPRTSGRADEQYF.

Here the CDR3 reads CASSRQGSGANVLTF. CDR3 in DNA: TGTGCCAGCAGCCGCCAGGGCTCTGGGGCCAACGTCCTGACTTTC. The chain employs TRBV7-2 and TRBJ2-6, with D possibly matching TRBD1 (5 bases). CDR1 SGHTA and CDR2 FQGNSA come from the germline V gene. Trimming removed 5 bases from V and 0 bases from J, with 8 bases in between. The CDR3 is 15 amino acids.

On this clone itself: One end of the junction is discordant with germline, which a read error may explain. This chain links TRBV7-9 with TRBJ2-7, with D perhaps matching TRBD1 (6 bases). CDR3 length: 14 amino acids. In germline, CDR1 is SEHNR, CDR2 FQNEAQ (reference sequence). The CDR3 protein is CSSSLGDIGYEQYF. CDR3 sequence (DNA): TGTTCCAGCAGCTTAGGGGACATAGGCTACGAGCAGTACTTC.

This clone was counted a few times. This rearrangement joins TRBV12-5 to TRBJ2-3; TRBD2 aligns across 7 bases. Trimming at V came to 0 bases and at J to 4 bases, leaving 4 bases not matched to a gene. The CDR3 is 15 amino acids. CDR1 is LGHNT, CDR2 FRNRAP, per germline. The CDR3 DNA is TGTGCTAGTGGTTTGGTCGGGGGGAGAGCAGATACGCAGTATTTT. Translating it yields CASGLVGGRADTQYF.

This clone was picked up a small number of times. The chain is built from TRBV4-1 and TRBJ2-7; 14 bases map to TRBD2. The CDR3 is 17 residues long. The J segment lost 0 bases and the V segment lost 4 bases, leaving 5 bases of the junction unmatched. Germline values: CDR1 MGHRA, CDR2 YSYEKL. DNA of the CDR3: TGCGCCAGCAGCCCAGGACTAGCGGGAGGTAGCTCCTACGAGCAGTACTTC. The encoded protein is CASSPGLAGGSSYEQYF.

This sequence joins TRBV28 and TRBJ1-3; D gene uncertain. Trimming pared 6 bases from V and 2 bases from J, leaving 14 bases between. In germline, CDR1 is MDHEN, CDR2 SYDVKM. The CDR3 runs to 15 residues. CDR3 region: CASSPRGVAGNTIYF. CDR3 DNA: TGTGCCAGCAGCCCCCGAGGAGTGGCTGGAAACACCATATATTTT. Drawing the rest from reference TRBV28 and TRBJ1-3, the complete variable domain is DVKVTQSSRYLVKRTGEKVFLECVQDMDHENMFWYRQDPGLGLRLIYFSYDVKMKEKGDIPEGYSVSREKKERFSLILESASTNQTSMYLCASSPRGVAGNTIYFGEGSWLTVV.

The rearrangement links TRBV19 to TRBJ2-6; TRBD1 might be the D (6 bases). The CDR3 has 16 residues. In germline, CDR1 is LNHDA, CDR2 SQIVND (reference sequence). V lost 5 bases to trimming and J lost 0 bases, with 11 bases between them. CDR3 loop: CASSPKQGSGANVLTF. In nucleotides, the CDR3 is TGTGCCAGTAGTCCGAAACAGGGCTCTGGGGCCAACGTCCTGACTTTC.

This rearrangement joins TRBV9 to TRBJ1-1; no clear D gene. V lost 3 bases, J lost 4 bases, and 16 bases lay in between. The CDR3 contains 15 residues. From germline, CDR1 is SGDLS and CDR2 YYNGEE. The CDR3 DNA sequence: TGTGCCAGCAGCGGAGCGGGGATGGTGGGCACTGAAGCTTTCTTT. Encoded protein: CASSGAGMVGTEAFF.

The J gene is TRBJ1-6, the V gene TRBV2; D may be TRBD1 (6 bases). In germline, CDR1 is SNHLY, CDR2 FYNNEI. Trimming cost V 9 bases and J 8 bases, with 17 bases left between them. The CDR3 spans 14 residues. CDR3 amino acids: CASSRGGYYSPLHF. The DNA for the CDR3 is TGTGCCAGTAGCAGGGGCGGTTATTATTCACCCCTCCACTTT.

This clone was observed a single time. The chain joins TRBV5-4 to TRBJ2-3; the match to TRBD1 covers 11 bases. This CDR3 has 19 amino acids. Unmatched junction bases numbered 19, after V lost 4 bases and J lost 6 bases. The V gene's germline CDR1 is SGHNT and CDR2 YYREEE (reference sequence). The CDR3 sequence is CASSSRTGGIEGDRDTQYF. CDR3 nucleotide sequence: TGTGCCAGCAGCAGCCGGACAGGGGGCATAGAGGGAGATAGGGATACGCAGTATTTT.

The chain is built from TRBV18 and TRBJ2-1, with 10 bases fitting TRBD1. The CDR3 is made up of 14 amino acids. V was pared by 3 bases and J by 7 bases, with 3 bases of the junction left unmatched. Germline CDR1 and CDR2: KGHSH and LQKENI. The CDR3 DNA reads as TGTGCCAGCTCACCGGGGACAGGGGAAAATGAGCAGTTCTTC. It encodes CASSPGTGENEQFF.

As for this clone: One end of the junction varies from germline; a read error may be responsible. The chain joins TRBV7-9 to TRBJ2-5, with TRBD2 matching 9 bases. In germline, CDR1 is SEHNR, CDR2 FQNEAQ (reference sequence). This CDR3 region has 16 residues. CDR3 region: CSSSYRQTAGGETQYF. The CDR3 DNA reads TGTTCCAGCAGCTACCGGCAGACAGCGGGAGGTGAGACCCAGTACTTC.

The chain couples TRBV27 to TRBJ2-1; a possible D gene is TRBD1 (5 bases). The CDR3 contains 13 residues. Between the trimmed V and J ends, which lost 5 bases and 4 bases, there was a span of 9 bases. Germline V CDR1 and CDR2: MNHEY, SMNVEV (reference sequence). CDR3: CASSVDMYNEQFF. The DNA for the CDR3 is TGTGCCAGCAGTGTGGACATGTACAATGAGCAGTTCTTC.

The rearrangement uses TRBV30 and TRBJ1-2; D gene uncertain. CDR1 and CDR2 (germline): GTSNPN, SVGIG (reference sequence). Deletions cut 2 bases from V and 1 base from J, with 5 bases between. This CDR3 spans 12 amino acids. The CDR3 sequence: CAWSRSNYGYTF. The CDR3 DNA sequence: TGTGCCTGGAGTCGCAGTAACTATGGCTACACCTTC.

This chain uses TRBV28 with TRBJ1-2; 7 bases fit TRBD1. The CDR3 loop spans 14 amino acids. V lost 5 bases and J lost 6; bases outside the gene matches: 9. Germline V gives CDR1 MDHEN, CDR2 SYDVKM. The CDR3 region is CASSRTDRVNGYTF. The DNA for the CDR3 is TGTGCCAGCAGTCGAACCGACAGGGTGAATGGCTACACCTTC.

The gene calls are TRBV7-8 and TRBJ2-7; D ambiguous. The CDR3 consists of 14 residues. With 2 bases removed from V and 5 bases from J, the gap between germline ends came to 13 bases. The germline V gene encodes CDR1 SGHVS and CDR2 FQNEAQ. CDR3 DNA: TGTGCCAGCAGCTTATTGCCCCGTCGGGACGAGCAGTACTTC. Translating it yields CASSLLPRRDEQYF.

This clone was recorded only once. This chain links TRBV7-9 with TRBJ2-5, with TRBD2 identical over 14 bases. CDR3 length equals 17 residues. The germline V gene has CDR1 SEHNR and CDR2 FQNEAQ (reference sequence). After removal of 5 bases from V and 5 bases from J, the junction contained 10 bases not matched to a gene. CDR3 coding DNA: TGTGCCAGCAGCCTACGGGGGGGGACTAGCGGGAGTGAGACCCAGTACTTC. It is translated as CASSLRGGTSGSETQYF.

DNA for the CDR3: TGTGCCAGTAGTATGGGTCGGACTAGCGGGAGAGATACGCAGTATTTT. This translates into CASSMGRTSGRDTQYF. This sequence joins TRBV19 and TRBJ2-3, with 13 bases lining up with TRBD2. Germline lookup yields CDR1 LNHDA and CDR2 SQIVND (reference sequence). There are 16 residues in the CDR3. V shed 3 bases, J shed 5 bases, and the junction held 5 bases outside the gene matches.

This clone has only one observation. V and J are TRBV6-5 and TRBJ1-2, with TRBD1 matching 10 bases. The CDR3 is 14 residues long. Germline V gene data show CDR1 as MNHEY and CDR2 as SVGAGI. Trimming at V came to 6 bases and at J to 3 bases, leaving 4 bases not matched to a gene. Here the CDR3 reads CASRRDRGDYGYTF. The CDR3 bases are TGTGCCAGCAGGCGGGACAGGGGCGACTATGGCTACACCTTC.

The rearrangement links TRBV7-9 to TRBJ1-2; D perhaps matches TRBD1 (6 bases). Trimming pared 0 bases from V and 8 bases from J, leaving 16 bases between. The CDR3 is 15 amino acids. The germline V gene encodes CDR1 SEHNR and CDR2 FQNEAQ (reference sequence). The CDR3 loop reads CASSLAPGRDKGYTF. CDR3 sequence (DNA): TGTGCCAGCAGCTTAGCGCCTGGACGGGACAAAGGCTACACCTTC.